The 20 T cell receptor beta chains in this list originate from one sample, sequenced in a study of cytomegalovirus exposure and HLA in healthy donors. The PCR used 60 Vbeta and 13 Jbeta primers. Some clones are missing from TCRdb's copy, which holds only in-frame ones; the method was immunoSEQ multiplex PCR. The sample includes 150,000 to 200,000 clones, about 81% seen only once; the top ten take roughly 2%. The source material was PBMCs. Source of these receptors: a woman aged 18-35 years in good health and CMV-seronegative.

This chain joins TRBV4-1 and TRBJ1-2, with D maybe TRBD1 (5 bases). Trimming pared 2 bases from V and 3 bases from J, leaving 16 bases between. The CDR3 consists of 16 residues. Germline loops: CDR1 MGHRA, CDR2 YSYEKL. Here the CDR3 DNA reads TGCGCCAGCAGCCAAAAGGGGCATTTAGGTGACTATGGCTACACCTTC. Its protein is CASSQKGHLGDYGYTF.

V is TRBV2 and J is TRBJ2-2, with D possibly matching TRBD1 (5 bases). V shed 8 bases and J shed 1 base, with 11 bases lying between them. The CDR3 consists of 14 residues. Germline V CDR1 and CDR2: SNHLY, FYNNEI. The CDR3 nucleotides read TGTGCCAGCGGGGTAACAGGGAACACCGGGGAGCTGTTTTTT. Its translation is CASGVTGNTGELFF.

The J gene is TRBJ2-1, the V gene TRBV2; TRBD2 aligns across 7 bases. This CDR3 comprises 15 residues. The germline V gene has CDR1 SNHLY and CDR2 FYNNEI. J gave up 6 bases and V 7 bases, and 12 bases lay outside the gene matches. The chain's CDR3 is CASKLAGWERNEQFF. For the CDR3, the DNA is TGTGCCAGCAAATTAGCGGGTTGGGAGCGCAATGAGCAGTTCTTC.

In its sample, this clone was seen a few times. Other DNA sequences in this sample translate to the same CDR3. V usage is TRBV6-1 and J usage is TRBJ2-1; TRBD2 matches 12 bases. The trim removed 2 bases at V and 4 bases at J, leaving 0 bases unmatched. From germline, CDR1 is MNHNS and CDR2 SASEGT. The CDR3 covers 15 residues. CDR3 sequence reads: CASSELAGGYNEQFF. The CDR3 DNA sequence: TGTGCCAGCAGTGAACTAGCGGGAGGGTACAATGAGCAGTTCTTC.

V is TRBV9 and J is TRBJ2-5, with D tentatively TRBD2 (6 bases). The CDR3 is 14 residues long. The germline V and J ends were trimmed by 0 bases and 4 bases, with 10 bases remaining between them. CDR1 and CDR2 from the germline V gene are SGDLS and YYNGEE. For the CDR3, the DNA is TGTGCCAGCAGCGTAGGGGGGGTAGTAGAGACCCAGTACTTC. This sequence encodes CASSVGGVVETQYF.

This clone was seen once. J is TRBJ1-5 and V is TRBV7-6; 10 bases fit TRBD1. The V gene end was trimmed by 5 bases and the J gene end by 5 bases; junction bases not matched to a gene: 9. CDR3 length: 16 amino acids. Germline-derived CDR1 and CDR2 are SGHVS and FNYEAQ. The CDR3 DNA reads TGTGCCAGCAGCCCGCGACCCGGGACAGGGGATCAGCCCCAGCATTTT. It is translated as CASSPRPGTGDQPQHF.

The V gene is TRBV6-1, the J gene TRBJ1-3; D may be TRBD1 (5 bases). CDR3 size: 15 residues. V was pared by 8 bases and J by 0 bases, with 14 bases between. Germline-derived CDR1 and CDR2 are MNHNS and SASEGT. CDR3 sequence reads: CASRRDSNSGNTIYF. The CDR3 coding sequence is TGTGCCAGCCGCCGGGACTCAAACTCTGGAAACACCATATATTTT.

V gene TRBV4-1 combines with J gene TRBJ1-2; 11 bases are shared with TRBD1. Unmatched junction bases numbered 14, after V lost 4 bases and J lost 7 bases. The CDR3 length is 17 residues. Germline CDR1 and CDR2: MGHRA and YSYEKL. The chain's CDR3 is CASSLGGQGDILGGYTF. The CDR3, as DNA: TGCGCCAGCAGCCTAGGGGGACAGGGGGATATATTGGGTGGCTACACCTTC.

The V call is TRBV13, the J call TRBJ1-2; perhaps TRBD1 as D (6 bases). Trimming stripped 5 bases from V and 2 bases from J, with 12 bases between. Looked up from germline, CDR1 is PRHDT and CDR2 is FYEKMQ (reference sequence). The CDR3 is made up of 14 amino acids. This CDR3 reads CASSPVTGNYGYTF. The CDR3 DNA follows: TGTGCCAGCAGCCCCGTGACAGGAAACTATGGCTACACCTTC.

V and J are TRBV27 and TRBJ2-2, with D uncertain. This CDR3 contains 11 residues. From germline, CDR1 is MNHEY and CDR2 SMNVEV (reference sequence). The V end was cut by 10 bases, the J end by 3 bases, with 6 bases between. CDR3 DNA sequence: TGTGCCACTTCTTACACCGGGGAGCTGTTTTTT. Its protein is CATSYTGELFF.

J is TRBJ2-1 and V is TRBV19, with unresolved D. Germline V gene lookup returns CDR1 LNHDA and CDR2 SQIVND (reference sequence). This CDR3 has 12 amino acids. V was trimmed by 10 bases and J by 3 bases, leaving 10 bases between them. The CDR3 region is CATRHLYNEQFF. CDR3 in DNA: TGTGCCACCCGACATCTCTACAATGAGCAGTTCTTC.

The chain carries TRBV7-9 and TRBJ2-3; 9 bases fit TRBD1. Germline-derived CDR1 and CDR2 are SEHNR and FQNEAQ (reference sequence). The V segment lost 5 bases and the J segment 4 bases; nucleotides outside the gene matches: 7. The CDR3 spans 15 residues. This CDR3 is CASSPGTGNPDTQYF. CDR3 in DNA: TGTGCCAGCAGCCCCGGGACAGGGAACCCAGATACGCAGTATTTT.

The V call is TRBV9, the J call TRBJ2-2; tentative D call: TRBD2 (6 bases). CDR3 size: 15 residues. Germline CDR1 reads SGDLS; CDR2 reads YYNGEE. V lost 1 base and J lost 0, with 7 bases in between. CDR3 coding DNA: TGTGCCAGCAGCGTATGGGGGGCGAACACCGGGGAGCTGTTTTTT. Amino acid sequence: CASSVWGANTGELFF.

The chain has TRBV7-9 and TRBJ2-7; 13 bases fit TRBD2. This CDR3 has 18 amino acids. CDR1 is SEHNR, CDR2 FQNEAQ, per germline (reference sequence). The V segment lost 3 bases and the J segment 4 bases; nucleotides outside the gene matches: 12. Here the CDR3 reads CASSFPRTSGSKNYEQYF. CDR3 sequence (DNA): TGTGCCAGCAGCTTCCCCAGGACTAGCGGGAGCAAGAATTACGAGCAGTACTTC.

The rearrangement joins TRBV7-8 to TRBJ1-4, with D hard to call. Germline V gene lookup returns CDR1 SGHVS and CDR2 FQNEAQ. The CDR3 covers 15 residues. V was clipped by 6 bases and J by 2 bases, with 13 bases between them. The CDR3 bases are TGTGCCAGCAGTCCGAAGAGGGTGACTAATGAAAAACTGTTTTTT. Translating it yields CASSPKRVTNEKLFF.

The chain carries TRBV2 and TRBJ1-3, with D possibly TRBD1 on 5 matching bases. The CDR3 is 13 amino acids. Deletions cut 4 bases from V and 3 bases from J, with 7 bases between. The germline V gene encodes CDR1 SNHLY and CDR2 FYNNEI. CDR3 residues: CASSARVGNTIYF. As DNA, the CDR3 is TGTGCCAGCAGTGCCAGGGTTGGAAACACCATATATTTT.

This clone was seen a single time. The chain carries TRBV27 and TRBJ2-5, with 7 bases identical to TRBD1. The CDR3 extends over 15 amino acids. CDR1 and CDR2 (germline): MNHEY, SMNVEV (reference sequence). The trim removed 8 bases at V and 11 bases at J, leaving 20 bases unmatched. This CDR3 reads CASGPPGQISFEQYF. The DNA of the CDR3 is TGTGCCAGCGGACCTCCGGGACAGATTTCGTTTGAGCAGTACTTC.

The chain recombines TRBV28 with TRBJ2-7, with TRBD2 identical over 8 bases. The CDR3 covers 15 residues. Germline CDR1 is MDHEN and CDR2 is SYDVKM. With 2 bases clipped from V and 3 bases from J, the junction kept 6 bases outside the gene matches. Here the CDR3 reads CASSLPAGEFYEQYF. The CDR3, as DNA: TGTGCCAGCAGTTTACCAGCGGGAGAGTTCTACGAGCAGTACTTC.

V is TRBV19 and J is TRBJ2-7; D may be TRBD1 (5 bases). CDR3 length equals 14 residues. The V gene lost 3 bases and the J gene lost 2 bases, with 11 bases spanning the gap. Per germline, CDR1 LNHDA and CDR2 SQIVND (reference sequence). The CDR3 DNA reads TGTGCCAGTAGTATGTGGGGCGGTGCCTACGAGCAGTACTTC. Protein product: CASSMWGGAYEQYF. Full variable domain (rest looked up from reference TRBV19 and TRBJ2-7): DGGITQSPKYLFRKEGQNVTLSCEQNLNHDAMYWYRQDPGQGLRLIYYSQIVNDFQKGDIAEGYSVSREKKESFPLTVTSAQKNPTAFYLCASSMWGGAYEQYFGPGTRLTVT.

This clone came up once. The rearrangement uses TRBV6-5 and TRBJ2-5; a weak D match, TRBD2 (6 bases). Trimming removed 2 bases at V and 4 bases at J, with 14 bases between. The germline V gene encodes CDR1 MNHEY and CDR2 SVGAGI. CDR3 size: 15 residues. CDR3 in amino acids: CASSYAPNGRETQYF. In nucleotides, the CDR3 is TGTGCCAGCAGTTACGCACCGAACGGGAGAGAGACCCAGTACTTC.